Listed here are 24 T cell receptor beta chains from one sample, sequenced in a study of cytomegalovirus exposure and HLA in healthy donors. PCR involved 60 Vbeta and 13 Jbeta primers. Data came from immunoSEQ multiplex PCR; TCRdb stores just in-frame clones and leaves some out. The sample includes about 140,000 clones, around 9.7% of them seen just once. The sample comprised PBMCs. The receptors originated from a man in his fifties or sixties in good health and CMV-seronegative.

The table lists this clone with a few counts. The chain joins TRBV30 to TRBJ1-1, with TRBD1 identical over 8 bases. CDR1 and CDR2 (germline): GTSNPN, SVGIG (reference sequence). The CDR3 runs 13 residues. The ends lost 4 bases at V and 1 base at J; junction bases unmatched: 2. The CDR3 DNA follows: TGTGCCTGGACCGGGACAGGGAACACTGAAGCTTTCTTT. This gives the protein CAWTGTGNTEAFF.

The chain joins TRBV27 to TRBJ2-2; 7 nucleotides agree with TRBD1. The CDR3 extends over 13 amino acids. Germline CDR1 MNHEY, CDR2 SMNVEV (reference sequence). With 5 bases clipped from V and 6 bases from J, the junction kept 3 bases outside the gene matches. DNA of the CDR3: TGTGCCAGCAGTATAACAGGGGCCGGGGAGCTGTTTTTT. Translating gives CASSITGAGELFF.

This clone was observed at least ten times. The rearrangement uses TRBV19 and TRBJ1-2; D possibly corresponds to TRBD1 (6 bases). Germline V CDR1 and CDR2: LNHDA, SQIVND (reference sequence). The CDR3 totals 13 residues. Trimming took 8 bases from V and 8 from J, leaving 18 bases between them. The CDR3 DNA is TGTGCCAGTGGCATATGGGGGCTTGAGGGCTACACCTTC. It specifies CASGIWGLEGYTF.

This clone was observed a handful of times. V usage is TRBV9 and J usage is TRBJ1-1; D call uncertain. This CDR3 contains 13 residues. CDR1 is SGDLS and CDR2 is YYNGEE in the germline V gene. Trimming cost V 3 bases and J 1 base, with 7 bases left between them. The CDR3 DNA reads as TGTGCCAGCAGCGATGGCAGGAACACTGAAGCTTTCTTT. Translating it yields CASSDGRNTEAFF.

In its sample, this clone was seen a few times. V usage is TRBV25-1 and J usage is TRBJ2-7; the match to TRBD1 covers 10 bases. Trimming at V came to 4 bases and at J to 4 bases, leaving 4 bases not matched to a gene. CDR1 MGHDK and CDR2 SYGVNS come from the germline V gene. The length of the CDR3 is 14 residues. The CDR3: CASSGGTGVYEQYF. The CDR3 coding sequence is TGTGCCAGCAGTGGAGGGACAGGGGTTTACGAGCAGTACTTC.

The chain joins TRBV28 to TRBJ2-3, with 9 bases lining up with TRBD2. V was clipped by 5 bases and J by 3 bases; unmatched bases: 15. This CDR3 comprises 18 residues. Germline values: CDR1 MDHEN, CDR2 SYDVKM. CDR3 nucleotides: TGTGCCAGCAGTCCCCCGGGGTTGGCTAGCGGGAAGACAGATACGCAGTATTTT. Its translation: CASSPPGLASGKTDTQYF.

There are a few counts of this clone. DNA of the CDR3: TGCGCCAGCAGCCCTATCGGGGAGGGTGTGACAAGTGGCTACACCTTC. Translation gives CASSPIGEGVTSGYTF. The chain combines TRBV4-1 with TRBJ1-2; D is undetermined. Germline V CDR1 and CDR2: MGHRA, YSYEKL. The CDR3 has 16 residues. V shed 4 bases and J shed 7 bases, with 22 bases lying between them.

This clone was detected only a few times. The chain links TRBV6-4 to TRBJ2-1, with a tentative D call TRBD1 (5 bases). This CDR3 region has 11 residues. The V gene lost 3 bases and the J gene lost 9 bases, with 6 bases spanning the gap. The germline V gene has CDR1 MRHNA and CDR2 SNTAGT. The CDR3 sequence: CASSEGVEQFF. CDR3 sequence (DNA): TGTGCCAGCAGTGAAGGGGTTGAGCAGTTCTTC.

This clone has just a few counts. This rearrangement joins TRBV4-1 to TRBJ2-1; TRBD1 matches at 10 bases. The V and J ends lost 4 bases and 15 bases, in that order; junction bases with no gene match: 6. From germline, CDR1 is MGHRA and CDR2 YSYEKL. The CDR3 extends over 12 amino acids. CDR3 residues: CASSRGTGERFF. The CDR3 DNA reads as TGCGCCAGCAGCCGAGGGACAGGGGAAAGGTTCTTC.

The DNA of the CDR3 is TGTGCCTGGAGCCCAAAGGGGTGGGACTATGGCTACACCTTC. Encoded protein: CAWSPKGWDYGYTF. The V and J genes are TRBV30 and TRBJ1-2; perhaps TRBD1 as D (5 bases). This CDR3 contains 14 residues. The germline V gene encodes CDR1 GTSNPN and CDR2 SVGIG (reference sequence). Trimming took 3 bases from V and 3 from J, leaving 14 bases between them.

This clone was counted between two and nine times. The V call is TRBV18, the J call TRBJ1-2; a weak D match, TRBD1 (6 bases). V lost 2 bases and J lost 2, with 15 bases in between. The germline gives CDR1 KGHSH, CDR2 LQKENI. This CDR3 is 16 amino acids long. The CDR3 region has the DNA TGTGCCAGCTCACCAGAGTCTCTCCAGGGGAACTATGGCTACACCTTC. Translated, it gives CASSPESLQGNYGYTF.

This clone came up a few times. The CDR3 here is CATHEGQGTRYGYTF. In nucleotides, the CDR3 is TGTGCCACCCACGAAGGACAGGGAACTCGCTATGGCTACACCTTC. V usage is TRBV19 and J usage is TRBJ1-2; 8 positions agree with TRBD1. Germline V gives CDR1 LNHDA, CDR2 SQIVND (reference sequence). CDR3 length: 15 residues. The V gene end was trimmed by 10 bases and the J gene end by 4 bases; junction bases not matched to a gene: 14. Full variable domain (rest looked up from reference TRBV19 and TRBJ1-2): DGGITQSPKYLFRKEGQNVTLSCEQNLNHDAMYWYRQDPGQGLRLIYYSQIVNDFQKGDIAEGYSVSREKKESFPLTVTSAQKNPTAFYLCATHEGQGTRYGYTFGSGTRLTVV.

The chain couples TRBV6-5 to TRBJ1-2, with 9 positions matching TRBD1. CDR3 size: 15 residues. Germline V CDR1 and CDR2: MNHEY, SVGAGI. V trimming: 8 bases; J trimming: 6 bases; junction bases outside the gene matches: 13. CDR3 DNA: TGTGCCAGCTTATCCCGGGACAGGGCGAAGAATGGCTACACCTTC. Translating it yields CASLSRDRAKNGYTF.

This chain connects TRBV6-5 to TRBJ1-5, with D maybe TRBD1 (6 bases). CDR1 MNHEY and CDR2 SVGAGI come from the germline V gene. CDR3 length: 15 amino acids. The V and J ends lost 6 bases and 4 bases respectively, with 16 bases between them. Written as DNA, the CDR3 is TGTGCCAGCAGCCGAGGGGGGAGGGGTAATCAGCCCCAGCATTTT. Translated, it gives CASSRGGRGNQPQHF.

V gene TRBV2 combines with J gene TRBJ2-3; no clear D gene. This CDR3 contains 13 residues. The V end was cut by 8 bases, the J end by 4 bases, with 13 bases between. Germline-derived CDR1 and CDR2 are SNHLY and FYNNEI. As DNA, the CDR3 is TGTGCCAGCTCTCTCTCCCTCGCAGATACGCAGTATTTT. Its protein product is CASSLSLADTQYF.

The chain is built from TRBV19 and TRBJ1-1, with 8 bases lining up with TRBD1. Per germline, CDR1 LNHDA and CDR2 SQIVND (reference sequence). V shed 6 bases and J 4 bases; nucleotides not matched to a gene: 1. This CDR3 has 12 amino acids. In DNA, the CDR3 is TGTGCCAGTAGAACAGGGGGCACTGAAGCTTTCTTT. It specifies CASRTGGTEAFF.

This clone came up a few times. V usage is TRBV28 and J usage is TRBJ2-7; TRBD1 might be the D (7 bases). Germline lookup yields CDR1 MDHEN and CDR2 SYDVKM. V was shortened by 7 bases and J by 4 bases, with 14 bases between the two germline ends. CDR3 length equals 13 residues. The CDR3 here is CASTPGGRYEQYF. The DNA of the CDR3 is TGTGCCAGCACCCCAGGGGGGAGGTACGAGCAGTACTTC. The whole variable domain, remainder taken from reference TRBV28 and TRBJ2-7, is DVKVTQSSRYLVKRTGEKVFLECVQDMDHENMFWYRQDPGLGLRLIYFSYDVKMKEKGDIPEGYSVSREKKERFSLILESASTNQTSMYLCASTPGGRYEQYFGPGTRLTVT.

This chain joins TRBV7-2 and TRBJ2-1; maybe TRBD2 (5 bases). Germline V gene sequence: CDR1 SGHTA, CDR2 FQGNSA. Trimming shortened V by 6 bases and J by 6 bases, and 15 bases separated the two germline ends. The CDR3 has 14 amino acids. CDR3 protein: CASRPSIWPNEQFF. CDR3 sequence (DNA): TGTGCCAGCAGACCTAGCATTTGGCCCAATGAGCAGTTCTTC. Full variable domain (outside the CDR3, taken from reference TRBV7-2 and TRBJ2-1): GAGVSQSPSNKVTEKGKDVELRCDPISGHTALYWYRQSLGQGLEFLIYFQGNSAPDKSGLPSDRFSAERTGGSVSTLTIQRTQQEDSAVYLCASRPSIWPNEQFFGPGTRLTVL.

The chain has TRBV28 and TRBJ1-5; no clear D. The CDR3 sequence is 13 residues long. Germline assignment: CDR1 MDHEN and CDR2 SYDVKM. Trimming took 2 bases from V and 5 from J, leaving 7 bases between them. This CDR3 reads CASSLVGYQPQHF. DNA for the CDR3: TGTGCCAGCAGTTTAGTCGGGTATCAGCCCCAGCATTTT.

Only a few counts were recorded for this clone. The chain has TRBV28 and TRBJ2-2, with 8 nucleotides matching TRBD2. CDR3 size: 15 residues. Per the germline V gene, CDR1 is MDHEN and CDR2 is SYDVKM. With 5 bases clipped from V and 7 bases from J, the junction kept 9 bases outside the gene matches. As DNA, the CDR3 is TGTGCCAGCAGTATCCCCGGGGGGGCAGACGGGGAGCTGTTTTTT. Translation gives CASSIPGGADGELFF.

CDR3 bases: TGCGCCAGTAGACAGGGGGAGAACACCGGGGAGCTGTTTTTT. Protein: CASRQGENTGELFF. V gene TRBV10-1 combines with J gene TRBJ2-2; TRBD1 matches at 9 bases. The length of the CDR3 is 14 residues. The trim removed 9 bases at V and 1 base at J, leaving 3 bases unmatched. In germline, CDR1 is WNHNN, CDR2 SYGVQD (reference sequence).

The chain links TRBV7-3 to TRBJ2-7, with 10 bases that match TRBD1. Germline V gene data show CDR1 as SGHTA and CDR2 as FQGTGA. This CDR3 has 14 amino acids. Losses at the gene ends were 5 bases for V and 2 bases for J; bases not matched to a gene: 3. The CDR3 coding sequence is TGTGCCAGCAGCCCCGGGACAGGGGCCTACGAGCAGTACTTC. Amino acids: CASSPGTGAYEQYF.

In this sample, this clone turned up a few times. CDR3 region: CASSLGVVAGETEAFF. In DNA, the CDR3 is TGTGCCAGCAGCTTAGGGGTTGTTGCGGGGGAGACTGAAGCTTTCTTT. The chain joins TRBV7-9 to TRBJ1-1; tentative D call: TRBD1 (5 bases). The ends were cut back, 1 base at V and 5 bases at J, with 17 bases in the middle. The germline V gene encodes CDR1 SEHNR and CDR2 FQNEAQ (reference sequence). The CDR3 is 16 residues long.

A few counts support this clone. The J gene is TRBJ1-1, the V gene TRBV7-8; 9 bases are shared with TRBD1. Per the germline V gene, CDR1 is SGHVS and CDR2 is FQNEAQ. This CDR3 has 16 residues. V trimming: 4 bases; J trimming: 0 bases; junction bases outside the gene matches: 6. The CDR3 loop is CASSSRQGGVNTEAFF. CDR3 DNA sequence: TGTGCCAGCAGCTCCCGACAGGGGGGGGTGAACACTGAAGCTTTCTTT.